The rows below give T cell receptor beta chains drawn from one sample of a study of identical twins. Each CDR3 protein gets one entry after TCRdb re-called the 5' RACE reads with MiXCR. The table has some 900,000 distinct CDR3 sequences, roughly an eighth seen once. These records were also assigned to another study, of yellow fever vaccine responses in identical twins.

Specimen: PBMCs. These receptors were obtained from a woman aged 18-29 years in good health. Both conserved end residues are part of each CDR3. Each record gives: D gene, J gene, V gene, clone size, CDR3 protein, CDR3 DNA. A D gene is named only where the DNA matches it firmly. Size values are once, few and many counts, or a class for expanded clones, and some rows have none.

NA,TRBJ1-5,TRBV10-3,NA,CAISESGDYSNQPQHF,TGTGCCATCAGTGAGTCAGGGGATTATAGCAATCAGCCCCAGCATTTT
NA,TRBJ1-2,TRBV5-1,NA,CASSYTGRGYTF,TGCGCCAGCAGCTACACAGGTCGGGGCTACACCTTC
NA,TRBJ2-3,TRBV20-1,few,CSASVGSFTDTQYF,TGCAGTGCTAGTGTAGGGTCCTTCACAGATACGCAGTATTTT
TRBD1,TRBJ1-2,TRBV12-3/TRBV12-4,few,CASSLKGRGVLYGYTF,TGTGCCAGCAGTTTGAAGGGCAGGGGGGTCCTCTATGGCTACACCTTC
NA,TRBJ1-4,TRBV20-1,NA,CSAKDQGVATNEKLFF,TGCAGTGCTAAAGATCAAGGGGTAGCAACTAATGAAAAACTGTTTTTT
TRBD2,TRBJ2-1,TRBV5-1,NA,CASRNSGIYEQFF,TGCGCCAGCAGAAATAGCGGGATTTATGAGCAGTTCTTC
NA,TRBJ1-1,TRBV6-6,many,CASRLWGTEAFF,TGTGCCAGCAGACTATGGGGCACTGAAGCTTTCTTT
NA,TRBJ2-2,TRBV15,many,CATSRPDTGELFF,TGTGCCACCAGCAGACCAGACACCGGGGAGCTGTTTTTT
TRBD2,TRBJ2-1,TRBV12-3/TRBV12-4,few,CASTLGGESSSPEQFF,TGTGCCAGCACTTTGGGGGGGGAGTCCTCCAGCCCGGAGCAGTTCTTC
NA,TRBJ2-2,TRBV25-1,NA,CASKNFPDTGELFF,TGTGCCAGCAAAAACTTTCCTGACACCGGGGAGCTGTTTTTT
TRBD2,TRBJ2-1,TRBV12-3/TRBV12-4,NA,CASSLARLAGGFSYNEQFF,TGTGCCAGCAGTTTAGCGCGCCTAGCGGGGGGCTTCTCCTACAATGAGCAGTTCTTC
TRBD2,TRBJ2-3,TRBV6-2/TRBV6-3,many,CASTQLAGRLTDTQYF,TGTGCCAGCACCCAGCTAGCGGGACGACTCACAGATACGCAGTATTTT
TRBD1,TRBJ2-1,TRBV4-1,few,CASSQDWQGDNEQFF,TGCGCCAGCAGCCAAGATTGGCAGGGGGACAATGAGCAGTTCTTC
NA,TRBJ1-1,TRBV20-1,many,CSASLRRDEAFF,TGCAGTGCTAGCCTAAGACGGGATGAAGCTTTCTTT
NA,TRBJ2-7,TRBV6-2/TRBV6-3,many,CASSYHLSYEQYF,TGTGCCAGCAGTTACCACCTCTCCTACGAGCAGTACTTC
TRBD1,TRBJ1-6,TRBV20-1,NA,CSARRGQVTYNSPLHF,TGCAGTGCTAGAAGGGGACAGGTGACCTATAATTCACCCCTCCACTTT
TRBD1,TRBJ1-1,TRBV28,few,CASSLRTGLSEAFF,TGTGCCAGCAGTTTGCGGACAGGGCTGTCTGAAGCTTTCTTT
TRBD2,TRBJ2-1,TRBV12-3/TRBV12-4,NA,CASSPTRGLAGPYNEQFF,TGTGCCAGCAGCCCTACCCGCGGACTAGCGGGACCCTACAATGAGCAGTTCTTC
TRBD1,TRBJ2-5,TRBV20-1,NA,CSARDWGQYQETQYF,TGCAGTGCTAGAGATTGGGGACAGTACCAAGAGACCCAGTACTTC
NA,TRBJ2-1,TRBV19,NA,CASSISGSIGSEQFF,TGTGCCAGTAGTATAAGTGGTAGTATCGGGTCTGAGCAGTTCTTC
NA,TRBJ2-2,TRBV7-2,few,CASREDTNTGELFF,TGTGCCAGCAGGGAGGATACGAACACCGGGGAGCTGTTTTTT
NA,TRBJ2-2,TRBV14,NA,CASSQASLNTGELFF,TGTGCCAGCAGCCAAGCTTCCCTGAACACCGGGGAGCTGTTTTTT
TRBD2,TRBJ2-1,TRBV28,few,CASSWSGGKNEQFF,TGTGCCAGCAGTTGGAGCGGGGGGAAGAATGAGCAGTTCTTC
TRBD2,TRBJ2-5,TRBV6-5,many,CASSYSLAGVRETQYF,TGTGCCAGCAGTTACTCTCTAGCGGGAGTCCGGGAGACCCAGTACTTC
NA,TRBJ2-7,TRBV5-1,many,CASSFQPGTYEQYF,TGCGCCAGCAGCTTTCAACCGGGAACATACGAGCAGTACTTC
TRBD2,TRBJ2-1,TRBV7-8,few,CASSPGVAGGLDEQFF,TGTGCCAGCAGTCCCGGAGTAGCGGGAGGTCTAGATGAGCAGTTCTTC
TRBD1,TRBJ1-2,TRBV24-1,many,CATSGRGKGYTF,TGTGCCACCAGTGGCAGGGGGAAAGGCTACACCTTC
TRBD2,TRBJ2-1,TRBV7-9,NA,CASSPTSGASYNEQFF,TGTGCCAGCAGCCCGACTAGCGGGGCCTCCTACAATGAGCAGTTCTTC
TRBD1,TRBJ1-5,TRBV7-9,NA,CASSPGQDYQPQHF,TGTGCCAGCAGCCCGGGACAGGACTATCAGCCCCAGCATTTT
NA,TRBJ1-2,TRBV28,many,CASSLRQKGYTF,TGTGCCAGCAGTTTACGACAGAAAGGCTACACCTTC
TRBD1,TRBJ2-5,TRBV7-9,NA,CASSSGQGGHQETQYF,TGTGCCAGCAGTTCGGGACAGGGGGGCCATCAAGAGACCCAGTACTTC
NA,TRBJ2-1,TRBV15,many,CATSRSLEGPYNEQFF,TGTGCCACCAGCAGATCATTGGAGGGCCCCTACAATGAGCAGTTCTTC
TRBD2,TRBJ2-3,TRBV6-1,few,CASSELASGKKQYF,TGTGCCAGCAGTGAATTGGCTAGCGGGAAAAAGCAGTATTTT
TRBD2,TRBJ2-1,TRBV6-2/TRBV6-3,few,CASSYSRTVNSGRAYNEQFF,TGTGCCAGCAGTTACAGTCGGACAGTGAATAGCGGGAGGGCCTACAATGAGCAGTTCTTC
TRBD2,TRBJ2-7,TRBV7-9,NA,CASSSEREAAYEQYF,TGTGCCAGCAGCTCCGAGCGGGAGGCTGCCTACGAGCAGTACTTC
NA,TRBJ1-1,TRBV2,many,CASPRGENTEAFF,TGTGCCAGCCCGAGGGGCGAGAACACTGAAGCTTTCTTT
NA,TRBJ2-7,TRBV28,many,CASRKLGVEQYF,TGTGCCAGCAGGAAACTGGGCGTCGAGCAGTACTTC